The clone carrying this T cell receptor (beta chain) was seen ten or more times. Its antigen is currently unknown. Losses at the gene ends were 6 bases for V and 1 base for J; bases not matched to a gene: 0. Germline CDR1 is SGHVS and CDR2 is FNYEAQ. This CDR3 is built from 14 residues. TCRdb's copy holds only in-frame clones and misses some; the assay was immunoSEQ multiplex PCR. Altogether around 2,000 clones are present, about a sixth being singletons, with the ten largest covering around a sixth. Treatment specified: randomized to nivolumab then ipilimumab (arm A) or the reverse (arm B). This sample was taken from a study of sequential checkpoint blockade in melanoma. Study information: Each arm's sequence ended with maintenance nivolumab. DNA from 85 to 95 pretreatment tumor samples underwent TCRβ immunosequencing. Points from the study as a whole: T-cell fraction and clonality followed PD-L1 and CD8+ counts, not mutational load. In arm A, pretreatment tumor clonality was associated with response.

The chain is built from TRBV7-6 and TRBJ2-6, with 7 bases identical to TRBD1. This TCR came from a human donor with melanoma. The sample in question was tumor tissue (inferred from file names), obtained from a patient given nivolumab and ipilimumab in sequence. The CDR3 spells CASRQGSGANVLTF. CDR3 bases: TGTGCCAGCAGACAGGGGTCTGGGGCCAACGTCCTGACTTTC.